This T cell receptor (beta chain) was profiled in a study of blood T cell repertoires in COVID-19. V dropped 3 bases and J dropped 0; count of bases not matched to a gene: 5. CDR1 SGHKS and CDR2 YYEKEE come from the germline V gene (reference sequence). The CDR3 is 15 residues long. Some clones are missing from TCRdb's copy, which holds only in-frame ones; the method was immunoSEQ multiplex PCR. The sample has 85,000 to 120,000 clones, around 90% seen once. The specimen sequenced was peripheral blood. The chain is built from TRBV5-5 and TRBJ1-1, with TRBD1 matching 7 bases. This sequence originates from a man between 18 and 29 years old with acute or convalescent COVID-19. The CDR3 is CASSWDSSLNTEAFF. CDR3 sequence (DNA): TGTGCCAGCAGCTGGGACAGCAGCCTGAACACTGAAGCTTTCTTT.